Each of the 9 T cell receptor beta chains below was sequenced from the same sample in a study of shared clonotypes between healthy human individuals. Sequenced by immunoSEQ multiplex PCR; TCRdb stores in-frame clones only, minus some. This table has some 1.5 million clones, approximately 98% appearing once. Sequenced input: naive CD4+ T cells sorted from blood. Subset denoted: CD45RA+ positively selected. These receptors all stem from a man aged 25-40 years in good health.

This chain connects TRBV29-1 to TRBJ1-3; TRBD1 might be the D (6 bases). Germline-derived CDR1 and CDR2 are SQVTM and ANQGSEA. This CDR3 spans 16 amino acids. V lost 4 bases to trimming and J lost 0 bases, with 16 bases between them. This CDR3 is CSVVSTGLNSGNTIYF. The CDR3 nucleotides are TGCAGCGTTGTTTCGACAGGCCTTAACTCTGGAAACACCATATATTTT.

The rearrangement links TRBV6-5 to TRBJ2-2; 9 bases line up with TRBD1. CDR3 length: 14 residues. The trim removed 8 bases at V and 4 bases at J, leaving 5 bases unmatched. Germline V gene data show CDR1 as MNHEY and CDR2 as SVGAGI. The CDR3 coding sequence is TGTGCCAGCCTAGGACAGGGGACCACCGGGGAGCTGTTTTTT. Translation gives CASLGQGTTGELFF.

The table lists this clone with a count of one. The CDR3 nucleotides read TGTGCCAGTAGTATGACGAGGTGGACTGAAGCTTTCTTT. Protein product: CASSMTRWTEAFF. The chain has TRBV19 and TRBJ1-1, with D hard to call. The CDR3 runs to 13 residues. CDR1 is LNHDA, CDR2 SQIVND, per germline (reference sequence). Trimming cost V 3 bases and J 5 bases, with 10 bases left between them.

The chain joins TRBV5-6 to TRBJ1-2; D not resolved. This CDR3 is 13 amino acids long. Germline CDR1 is SGHDT and CDR2 is YYEEEE. The V and J ends lost 0 bases and 7 bases respectively, with 10 bases between them. CDR3: CASSLAALGGYTF. Written as DNA, the CDR3 is TGTGCCAGCAGCTTGGCTGCTTTGGGTGGCTACACCTTC.

The V and J genes are TRBV12-2 and TRBJ1-2. TRBV12-2 is a listed pseudogene. The CDR3 contains 15 residues. The DNA for the CDR3 is TGTGCAAGTCGCTTAGAGAAAGGGAGTCCCTATGGCTACACCTTC. It specifies CASRLEKGSPYGYTF.

CDR3 amino acids: CASSRPVQADEQYF. The CDR3 nucleotides are TGTGCCAGCAGCCGACCCGTTCAGGCGGACGAGCAGTACTTC. The chain uses TRBV11-2 and TRBJ2-7; no definite D call. Germline CDR1 is SGHAT and CDR2 is FQNNGV. The V gene lost 5 bases and the J gene lost 5 bases, with 16 bases spanning the gap. This CDR3 has 14 residues.

The chain has TRBV4-1 and TRBJ2-5; possibly TRBD2 for D (5 bases). With 3 bases removed from V and 1 base from J, the gap between germline ends came to 6 bases. In germline, CDR1 is MGHRA, CDR2 YSYEKL. The CDR3 runs 13 residues. The CDR3 DNA reads as TGCGCCAGCAGCCACGGGGTCCAAGAGACCCAGTACTTC. It is translated as CASSHGVQETQYF.

The chain joins TRBV7-2 to TRBJ1-5; no reliable D call. This CDR3 is built from 12 residues. CDR1 and CDR2 (germline): SGHTA, FQGNSA. V was shortened by 2 bases and J by 5 bases, with 4 bases between the two germline ends. The CDR3 loop is CASSLIDQPQHF. CDR3 bases: TGTGCCAGCAGCTTAATCGATCAGCCCCAGCATTTT.

This chain links TRBV6-1 with TRBJ2-5, with D uncertain. V lost 2 bases, J lost 9 bases, and 13 bases lay in between. CDR1 is MNHNS and CDR2 is SASEGT in the germline V gene. There are 13 residues in the CDR3. CDR3 nucleotides: TGTGCCAGCAGTGAAAACGGTGGTAGCCCCCAGTACTTC. It yields the protein CASSENGGSPQYF.